This T cell receptor (beta chain) stems from a study of shared clonotypes between healthy human individuals. Germline assignment: CDR1 MNHNY and CDR2 SVGAGI (reference sequence). Trimming removed 7 bases at V and 0 bases at J, with 9 bases between. This CDR3 has 14 residues. With respect to this clone: Antigen unknown.

Assay used: immunoSEQ multiplex PCR; TCRdb lists only in-frame clones, some missing. The repertoire holds 2 million to 2.5 million clones, with about 93% as singletons. Study-wide results and caveats: Among a few donors, roughly 5.4% of naive CD4 clonotypes were found in common.

The naive CD8 subset, CD45RO-negative cells positively selected for CCR7, excluded terminally differentiated effector memory CD45RA+ cells. Sequenced input: naive CD8+ T cells from PBMCs. The sequence derives from a man between 18 and 35 years old in good health. Some clones in this sample may be carry-over from other donors' samples. The chain joins TRBV6-6 to TRBJ2-2, with D hard to call. The CDR3 here is CASTKAPNTGELFF. CDR3 coding DNA: TGTGCCAGCACTAAAGCCCCGAACACCGGGGAGCTGTTTTTT.